Listed below are T cell receptor beta chains from one sample, sequenced in a study of beta chain features in type 1 diabetes. Some clones are missing from TCRdb's copy, which holds only in-frame ones; the method was immunoSEQ multiplex PCR. The data show 250,000 to 350,000 clones, roughly 11% seen once. Input material: naive CD4+ T cells from blood. The receptors originated from a woman under 40 in good health. Both conserved end residues are part of each CDR3. Each record gives: D gene, clone size, J gene, V gene, CDR3 protein, CDR3 DNA. A D gene is named only where the DNA matches it firmly. The size of a clone is reported for some rows only, either as once, few or many, or as a class for expanded clones.

D gene: TRBD2; clone size: .; J gene: TRBJ2-1; V gene: TRBV7-2; CDR3 protein: CASSLVAGGYDEQFF; CDR3 DNA: TGTGCCAGCAGCTTAGTAGCGGGAGGGTACGATGAGCAGTTCTTC
D gene: TRBD2; clone size: few; J gene: TRBJ2-5; V gene: TRBV4-3; CDR3 protein: CASSQPKLRTSQETQYF; CDR3 DNA: TGCGCCAGCAGCCAACCCAAGCTCAGGACTAGTCAAGAGACCCAGTACTTC
D gene: TRBD1; clone size: few; J gene: TRBJ2-7; V gene: TRBV28; CDR3 protein: CASSGTGSLHEQYF; CDR3 DNA: TGTGCCAGCAGTGGGACAGGGAGCCTCCACGAGCAGTACTTC
D gene: .; clone size: .; J gene: TRBJ1-1; V gene: TRBV18; CDR3 protein: CASSPTDGWTEAFF; CDR3 DNA: TGTGCCAGCTCACCGACAGATGGGTGGACTGAAGCTTTCTTT
D gene: .; clone size: .; J gene: TRBJ1-1; V gene: TRBV7-2; CDR3 protein: CASSPGGLLDTEAFF; CDR3 DNA: TGTGCCAGCAGCCCGGGAGGGTTGTTGGACACTGAAGCTTTCTTT
D gene: .; clone size: few; J gene: TRBJ2-7; V gene: TRBV14; CDR3 protein: CASSQVGGNSYEQYF; CDR3 DNA: TGTGCCAGCAGCCAAGTTGGAGGGAACTCCTACGAGCAGTACTTC
D gene: .; clone size: few; J gene: TRBJ1-4; V gene: TRBV29-1; CDR3 protein: CSVEDRSKGLFF; CDR3 DNA: TGCAGCGTTGAAGATCGTTCAAAGGGGCTGTTTTTT
D gene: TRBD1; clone size: few; J gene: TRBJ2-3; V gene: TRBV28; CDR3 protein: CASSPGQGTDTQYF; CDR3 DNA: TGTGCCAGCAGCCCGGGACAGGGCACAGATACGCAGTATTTT
D gene: .; clone size: few; J gene: TRBJ2-7; V gene: TRBV2; CDR3 protein: CASSSGQNEQYF; CDR3 DNA: TGTGCCAGCAGTAGCGGACAGAACGAGCAGTACTTC
D gene: .; clone size: .; J gene: TRBJ1-1; V gene: TRBV7-3; CDR3 protein: CASSYRGGVTEAFF; CDR3 DNA: TGTGCCAGCAGCTATCGGGGAGGGGTGACTGAAGCTTTCTTT
D gene: TRBD2; clone size: .; J gene: TRBJ2-3; V gene: TRBV27; CDR3 protein: CASYRTGRLAGGSTDTQYF; CDR3 DNA: TGTGCCAGCTATCGGACAGGCCGCCTAGCGGGAGGGAGCACAGATACGCAGTATTTT
D gene: .; clone size: few; J gene: TRBJ2-2; V gene: TRBV4-2; CDR3 protein: CASSQDSLSGQNTGELFF; CDR3 DNA: TGTGCCAGCAGCCAAGATTCCCTAAGCGGGCAGAACACCGGGGAGCTGTTTTTT
D gene: TRBD2; clone size: few; J gene: TRBJ2-7; V gene: TRBV7-3; CDR3 protein: CASSSGLAGAVYEQYF; CDR3 DNA: TGTGCCAGCAGCTCCGGACTAGCGGGAGCGGTCTACGAGCAGTACTTC
D gene: .; clone size: few; J gene: TRBJ2-1; V gene: TRBV7-9; CDR3 protein: CASSSPSPEQGHEQFF; CDR3 DNA: TGTGCCAGCAGCTCGCCTAGTCCGGAACAGGGTCACGAGCAGTTCTTC
D gene: TRBD2; clone size: .; J gene: TRBJ2-5; V gene: TRBV29-1; CDR3 protein: CSVAGTSGKRETQYF; CDR3 DNA: TGCAGCGTCGCCGGGACTAGCGGGAAGAGGGAGACCCAGTACTTC
D gene: .; clone size: .; J gene: TRBJ2-3; V gene: TRBV25-1; CDR3 protein: CASTQGFGTQYF; CDR3 DNA: TGTGCCAGCACCCAGGGGTTTGGTACGCAGTATTTT
D gene: TRBD1; clone size: .; J gene: TRBJ2-7; V gene: TRBV29-1; CDR3 protein: CSAGQGARNVYEQYF; CDR3 DNA: TGCAGCGCTGGACAGGGGGCACGCAACGTTTACGAGCAGTACTTC
D gene: .; clone size: few; J gene: TRBJ1-2; V gene: TRBV5-6; CDR3 protein: CASSLGGTYYGYTF; CDR3 DNA: TGTGCCAGCAGCTTGGGTGGCACCTACTATGGCTACACCTTC
D gene: TRBD1; clone size: .; J gene: TRBJ2-5; V gene: TRBV4-3; CDR3 protein: CASSQDLRRQGGRQTQYF; CDR3 DNA: TGCGCCAGCAGCCAAGATCTCCGGCGACAGGGGGGCCGTCAGACCCAGTACTTC
D gene: TRBD1; clone size: .; J gene: TRBJ1-5; V gene: TRBV2; CDR3 protein: CASSVDRDWQPQHF; CDR3 DNA: TGTGCCAGCAGTGTCGACAGGGATTGGCAGCCCCAGCATTTT
D gene: TRBD2; clone size: few; J gene: TRBJ2-5; V gene: TRBV4-3; CDR3 protein: CASSRSGTSGRAGETQYF; CDR3 DNA: TGCGCCAGCAGCCGTTCCGGGACTAGCGGGAGGGCCGGGGAGACCCAGTACTTC
D gene: .; clone size: few; J gene: TRBJ2-1; V gene: TRBV28; CDR3 protein: CASSLTPLPVYNEQFF; CDR3 DNA: TGTGCCAGCAGCCTTACCCCCCTACCTGTATACAATGAGCAGTTCTTC
D gene: .; clone size: few; J gene: TRBJ1-2; V gene: TRBV28; CDR3 protein: CASSFRDSAYYGYTF; CDR3 DNA: TGTGCCAGCAGTTTCCGGGACTCTGCATACTATGGCTACACCTTC
D gene: .; clone size: few; J gene: TRBJ2-1; V gene: TRBV7-2; CDR3 protein: CASSLWRSSYNEQFF; CDR3 DNA: TGTGCCAGCAGCTTATGGCGGAGCTCCTACAATGAGCAGTTCTTC
D gene: .; clone size: few; J gene: TRBJ1-2; V gene: TRBV27; CDR3 protein: CASSRGQNYGYTF; CDR3 DNA: TGTGCCAGCAGTCGTGGACAAAACTATGGCTACACCTTC
D gene: .; clone size: .; J gene: TRBJ1-2; V gene: TRBV5-6; CDR3 protein: CASSLDRRGYTF; CDR3 DNA: TGTGCCAGCAGCTTGGACAGACGTGGCTACACCTTC
D gene: .; clone size: few; J gene: TRBJ2-7; V gene: TRBV4-2; CDR3 protein: CASSQVTSGVIPYEQYF; CDR3 DNA: TGTGCCAGCAGCCAAGTGACATCGGGAGTGATCCCCTACGAGCAGTACTTC
D gene: .; clone size: .; J gene: TRBJ2-7; V gene: TRBV30; CDR3 protein: CAWTQGGGYEQYF; CDR3 DNA: TGTGCCTGGACTCAGGGGGGTGGCTACGAGCAGTACTTC
D gene: .; clone size: .; J gene: TRBJ2-7; V gene: TRBV7-2; CDR3 protein: CASSQLVGHSYEQYF; CDR3 DNA: TGTGCCAGCAGCCAACTTGTCGGACACTCCTACGAGCAGTACTTC
D gene: .; clone size: .; J gene: TRBJ1-1; V gene: TRBV15; CDR3 protein: CATSRDQGPTTEAFF; CDR3 DNA: TGTGCCACCAGCAGAGATCAGGGGCCTACTACTGAAGCTTTCTTT
D gene: TRBD1; clone size: few; J gene: TRBJ2-1; V gene: TRBV29-1; CDR3 protein: CSVAGTGGGEQFF; CDR3 DNA: TGCAGCGTTGCTGGGACAGGGGGCGGCGAGCAGTTCTTC
D gene: TRBD1; clone size: few; J gene: TRBJ1-2; V gene: TRBV6-1; CDR3 protein: CASIGQGYLFGYTF; CDR3 DNA: TGTGCCAGCATAGGACAGGGCTACCTATTCGGCTACACCTTC